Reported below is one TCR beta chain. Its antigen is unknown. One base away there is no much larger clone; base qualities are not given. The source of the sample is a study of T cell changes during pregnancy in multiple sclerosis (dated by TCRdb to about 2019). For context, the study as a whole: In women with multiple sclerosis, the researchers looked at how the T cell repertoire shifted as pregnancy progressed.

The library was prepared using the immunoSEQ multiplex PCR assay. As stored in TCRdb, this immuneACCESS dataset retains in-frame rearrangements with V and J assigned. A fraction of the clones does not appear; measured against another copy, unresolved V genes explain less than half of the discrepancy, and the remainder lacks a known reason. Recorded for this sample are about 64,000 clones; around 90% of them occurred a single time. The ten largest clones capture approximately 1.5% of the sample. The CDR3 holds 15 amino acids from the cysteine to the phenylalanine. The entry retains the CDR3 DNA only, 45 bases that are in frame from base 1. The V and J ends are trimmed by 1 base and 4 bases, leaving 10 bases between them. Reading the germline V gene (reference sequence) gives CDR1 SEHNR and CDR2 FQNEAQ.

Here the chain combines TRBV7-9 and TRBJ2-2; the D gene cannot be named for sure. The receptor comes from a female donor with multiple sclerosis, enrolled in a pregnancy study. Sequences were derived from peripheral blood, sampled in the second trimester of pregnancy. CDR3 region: CASSLGSSGTGELFF. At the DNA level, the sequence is TGTGCCAGCAGCTTAGGTTCGTCCGGCACCGGGGAGCTGTTTTTT. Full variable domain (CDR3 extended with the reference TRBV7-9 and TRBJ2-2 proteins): DTGVSQNPRHKITKRGQNVTFRCDPISEHNRLYWYRQTLGQGPEFLTYFQNEAQLEKSRLLSDRFSAERPKGSFSTLEIQRTEQGDSAMYLCASSLGSSGTGELFFGEGSRLTVL.